The present entry profiles one TCR beta chain with its context. The source of the sample is a study of T cell responses to AZD1222 COVID-19 vaccine. Clones were read by immunoSEQ multiplex PCR, and TCRdb kept only the in-frame ones, dropping some. The sample shows approximately 190,000 clones, approximately 91% of them seen only once. CDR3 size: 15 residues. Germline V gene data show CDR1 as SGHKS and CDR2 as YYEKEE (reference sequence). V was cut by 0 bases and J by 5 bases, with 14 bases left in between. The sequencing here drew on peripheral blood, taken on day 0 of AZD1222 vaccination. The clonotype was recovered from an adult in good health. The gene calls are TRBV5-5 and TRBJ1-1; tentative D call: TRBD1 (5 bases). In DNA, the CDR3 is TGTGCCAGCAGCTTGGCTCCCAGGGTCTTTACTGAAGCTTTCTTT. It encodes CASSLAPRVFTEAFF.